This TCR beta chain was captured by sequencing in a study of CD8 T cells in ankylosing spondylitis. Whole-study findings and limits: Typical of ankylosing spondylitis blood, it appeared, was a TCR beta motif of several highly homologous variants. Disease-associated clones were reportedly significantly overrepresented in matched ankylosing spondylitis synovial fluid.

This clonotype was counted ten times or more. Its antigen is not identified. J was trimmed by 1 base and V by 0 bases; bases with no gene match: 3. Looked up from germline, CDR1 is SGDLS and CDR2 is YYNGEE. The CDR3 extends over 16 amino acids. TCRdb passed the 5' RACE reads through MiXCR, listing each CDR3 protein once. The data hold about 42,000 distinct CDR3 sequences, with under 5% observed a single time. V gene TRBV9 combines with J gene TRBJ2-2; 7 bases align to TRBD2. Input material: blood, either unsorted or a sorted T cell fraction (not recorded which). This TCR was sampled from a female donor with ankylosing spondylitis or in good health (not recorded which). CDR3 nucleotide sequence: TGTGCCAGCAGCGTAGTCGGCGGGGGGAACACCGGGGAGCTGTTTTTT. It specifies CASSVVGGGNTGELFF.